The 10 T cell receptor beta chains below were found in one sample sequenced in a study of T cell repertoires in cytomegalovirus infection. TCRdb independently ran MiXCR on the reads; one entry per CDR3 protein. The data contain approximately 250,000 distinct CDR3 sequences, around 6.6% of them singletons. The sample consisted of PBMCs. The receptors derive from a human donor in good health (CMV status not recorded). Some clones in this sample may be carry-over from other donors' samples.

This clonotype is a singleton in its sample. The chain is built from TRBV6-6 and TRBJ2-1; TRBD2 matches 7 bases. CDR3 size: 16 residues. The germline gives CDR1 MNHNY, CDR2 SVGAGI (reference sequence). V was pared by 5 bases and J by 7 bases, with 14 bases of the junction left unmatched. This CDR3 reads CASSPWGAGRVNEQFF. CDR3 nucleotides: TGTGCCAGCAGTCCGTGGGGAGCGGGAAGGGTTAATGAGCAGTTCTTC.

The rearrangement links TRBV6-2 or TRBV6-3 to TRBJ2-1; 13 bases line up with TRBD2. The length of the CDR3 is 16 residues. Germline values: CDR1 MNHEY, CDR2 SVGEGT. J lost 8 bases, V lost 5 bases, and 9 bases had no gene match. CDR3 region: CASSRTSGGREDEQFF. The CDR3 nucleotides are TGTGCCAGCAGTCGGACTAGCGGGGGCCGCGAGGATGAGCAGTTCTTC.

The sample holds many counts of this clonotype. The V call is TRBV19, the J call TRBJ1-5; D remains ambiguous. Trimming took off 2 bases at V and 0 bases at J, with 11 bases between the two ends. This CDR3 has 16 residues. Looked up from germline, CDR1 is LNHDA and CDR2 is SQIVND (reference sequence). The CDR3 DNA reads TGTGCCAGTAGTATAAGGAACGCGAATAGCAATCAGCCCCAGCATTTT. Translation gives CASSIRNANSNQPQHF. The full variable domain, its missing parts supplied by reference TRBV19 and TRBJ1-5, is DGGITQSPKYLFRKEGQNVTLSCEQNLNHDAMYWYRQDPGQGLRLIYYSQIVNDFQKGDIAEGYSVSREKKESFPLTVTSAQKNPTAFYLCASSIRNANSNQPQHFGDGTRLSIL.

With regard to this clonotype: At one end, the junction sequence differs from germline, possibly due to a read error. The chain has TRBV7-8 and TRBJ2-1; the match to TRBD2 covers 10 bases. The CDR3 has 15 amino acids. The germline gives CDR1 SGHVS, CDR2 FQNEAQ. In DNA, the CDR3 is TGTGCCAGCAGCTTACGAGCGGGGGGGTACAATAAGCAGTTCTTC. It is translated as CASSLRAGGYNKQFF. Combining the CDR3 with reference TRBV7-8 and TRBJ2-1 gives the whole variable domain GAGVSQSPRYKVAKRGQDVALRCDPISGHVSLFWYQQALGQGPEFLTYFQNEAQLDKSGLPSDRFFAERPEGSVSTLKIQRTQQEDSAVYLCASSLRAGGYNKQFFGPGTRLTVL.

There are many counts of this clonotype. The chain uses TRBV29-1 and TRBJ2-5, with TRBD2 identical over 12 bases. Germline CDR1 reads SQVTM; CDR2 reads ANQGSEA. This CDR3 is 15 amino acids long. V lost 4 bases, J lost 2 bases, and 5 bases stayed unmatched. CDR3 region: CSVVPSGGGQETQYF. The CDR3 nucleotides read TGCAGCGTTGTGCCTAGCGGGGGGGGACAAGAGACCCAGTACTTC.

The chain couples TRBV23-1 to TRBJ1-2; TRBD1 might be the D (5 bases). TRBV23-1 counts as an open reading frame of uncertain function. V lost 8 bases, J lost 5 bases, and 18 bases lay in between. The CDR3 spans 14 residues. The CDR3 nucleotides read TGCGCCAGCGCTCCAACGGGGCTGTGGTATGGCTACACCTTC. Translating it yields CASAPTGLWYGYTF.

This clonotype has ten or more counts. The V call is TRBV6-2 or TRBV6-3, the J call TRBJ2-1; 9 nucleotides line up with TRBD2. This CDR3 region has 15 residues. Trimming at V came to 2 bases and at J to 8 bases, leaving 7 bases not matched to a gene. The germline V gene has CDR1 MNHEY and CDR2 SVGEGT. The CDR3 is CASSYGGGGADEQFF. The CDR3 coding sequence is TGTGCCAGCAGTTACGGGGGCGGGGGGGCCGATGAGCAGTTCTTC.

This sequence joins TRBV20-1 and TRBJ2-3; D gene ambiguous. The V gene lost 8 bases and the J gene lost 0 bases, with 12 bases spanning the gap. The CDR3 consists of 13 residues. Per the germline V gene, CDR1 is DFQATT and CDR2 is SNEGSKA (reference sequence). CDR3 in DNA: TGCAGTCCGACCCCGGCCAGCACAGATACGCAGTATTTT. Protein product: CSPTPASTDTQYF.

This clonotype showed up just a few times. CDR3 protein: CASRIGGTNTEAFF. The CDR3 region has the DNA TGCGCCAGCCGAATAGGGGGGACGAACACTGAAGCTTTCTTT. This chain links TRBV5-1 with TRBJ1-1; D may be TRBD1 (6 bases). CDR3 length: 14 residues. Germline CDR1 is SGHRS and CDR2 is YFSETQ. The V end was cut by 7 bases, the J end by 1 base, with 14 bases between.

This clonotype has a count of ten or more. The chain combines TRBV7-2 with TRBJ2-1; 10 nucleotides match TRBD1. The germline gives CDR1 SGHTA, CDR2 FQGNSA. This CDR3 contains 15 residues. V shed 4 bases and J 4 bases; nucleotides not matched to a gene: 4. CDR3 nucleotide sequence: TGTGCCAGCAGCTCTCCGGGACAGGGGTACAATGAGCAGTTCTTC. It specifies CASSSPGQGYNEQFF.